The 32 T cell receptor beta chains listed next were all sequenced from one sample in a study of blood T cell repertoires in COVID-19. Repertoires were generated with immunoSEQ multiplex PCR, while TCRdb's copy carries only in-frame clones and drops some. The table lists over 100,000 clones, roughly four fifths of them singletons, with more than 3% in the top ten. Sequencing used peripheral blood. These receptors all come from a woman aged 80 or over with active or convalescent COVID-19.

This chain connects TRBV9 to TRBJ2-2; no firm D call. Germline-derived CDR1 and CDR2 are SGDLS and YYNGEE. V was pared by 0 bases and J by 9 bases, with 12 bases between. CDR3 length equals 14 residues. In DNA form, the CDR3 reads TGTGCCAGCAGCGTAGCTGGGCAGCCCCGGGAGCTGTTTTTT. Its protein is CASSVAGQPRELFF. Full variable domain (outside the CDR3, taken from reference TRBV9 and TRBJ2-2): DSGVTQTPKHLITATGQRVTLRCSPRSGDLSVYWYQQSLDQGLQFLIQYYNGEERAKGNILERFSAQQFPDLHSELNLSSLELGDSALYFCASSVAGQPRELFFGEGSRLTVL.

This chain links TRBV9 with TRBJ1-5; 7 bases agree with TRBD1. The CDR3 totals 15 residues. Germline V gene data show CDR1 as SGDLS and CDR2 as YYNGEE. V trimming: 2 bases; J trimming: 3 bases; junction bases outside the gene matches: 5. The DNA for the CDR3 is TGTGCCAGCAGCGTCTCAACAGGGGACAATCAGCCCCAGCATTTT. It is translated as CASSVSTGDNQPQHF.

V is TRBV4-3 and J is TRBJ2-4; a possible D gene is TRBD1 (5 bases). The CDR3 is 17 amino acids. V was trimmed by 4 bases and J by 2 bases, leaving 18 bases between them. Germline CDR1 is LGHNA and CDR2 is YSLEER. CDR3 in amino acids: CASSPIQGVGTKNIQYF. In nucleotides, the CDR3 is TGCGCCAGCAGCCCGATACAAGGGGTTGGAACCAAAAACATTCAGTACTTC.

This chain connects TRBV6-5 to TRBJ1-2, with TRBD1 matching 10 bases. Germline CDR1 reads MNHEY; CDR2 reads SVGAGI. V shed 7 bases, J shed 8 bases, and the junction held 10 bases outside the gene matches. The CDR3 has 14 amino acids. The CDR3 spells CASTLQGQGGGYTF. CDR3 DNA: TGTGCCAGCACCCTACAAGGACAGGGGGGAGGCTACACCTTC.

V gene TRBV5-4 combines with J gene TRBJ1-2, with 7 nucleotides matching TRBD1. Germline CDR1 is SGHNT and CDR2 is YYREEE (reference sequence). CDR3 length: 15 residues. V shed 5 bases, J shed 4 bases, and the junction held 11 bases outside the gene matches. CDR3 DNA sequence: TGTGCCAGCAGTCCAGCCACAAGGGGGCCCTATGGCTACACCTTC. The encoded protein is CASSPATRGPYGYTF.

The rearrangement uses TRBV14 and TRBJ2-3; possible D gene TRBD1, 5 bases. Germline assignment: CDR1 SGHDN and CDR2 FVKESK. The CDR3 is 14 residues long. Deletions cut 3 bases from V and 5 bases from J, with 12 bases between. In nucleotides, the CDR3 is TGTGCCAGCAGCCAGAGGCAGGGTAGAGATACGCAGTATTTT. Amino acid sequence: CASSQRQGRDTQYF.

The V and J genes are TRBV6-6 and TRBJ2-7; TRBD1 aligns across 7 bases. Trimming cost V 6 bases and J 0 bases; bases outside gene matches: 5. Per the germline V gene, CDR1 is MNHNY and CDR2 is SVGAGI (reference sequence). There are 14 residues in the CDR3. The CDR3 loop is CASRKQGRSYEQYF. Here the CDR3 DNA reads TGTGCCAGCAGGAAACAGGGGCGCTCCTACGAGCAGTACTTC.

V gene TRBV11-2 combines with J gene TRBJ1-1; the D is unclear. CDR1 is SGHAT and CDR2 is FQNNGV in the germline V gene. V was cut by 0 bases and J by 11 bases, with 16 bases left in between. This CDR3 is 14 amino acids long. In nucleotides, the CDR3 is TGTGCCAGCAGCTTAGAATGGACGGGATCCGGCGCTTTCTTT. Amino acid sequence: CASSLEWTGSGAFF.

The CDR3 spells CASTMRGGATDTQYF. Here the CDR3 DNA reads TGTGCCAGCACCATGCGGGGGGGCGCGACAGATACGCAGTATTTT. This chain connects TRBV27 to TRBJ2-3, with TRBD2 identical over 9 bases. The CDR3 length is 15 residues. Per germline, CDR1 MNHEY and CDR2 SMNVEV (reference sequence). V gave up 7 bases and J gave up 3 bases; unmatched junction bases: 8.

The CDR3 protein is CASSVARLLAGRVNNEQFF. As DNA, the CDR3 is TGTGCCAGCAGCGTCGCCCGACTCCTAGCGGGAAGGGTTAATAATGAGCAGTTCTTC. The rearrangement links TRBV11-2 to TRBJ2-1; TRBD2 aligns across 9 bases. The trim removed 5 bases at V and 7 bases at J, leaving 21 bases unmatched. CDR3 size: 19 residues. CDR1 and CDR2 from the germline V gene are SGHAT and FQNNGV. Drawing the rest from reference TRBV11-2 and TRBJ2-1, the complete variable domain is EAGVAQSPRYKIIEKRQSVAFWCNPISGHATLYWYQQILGQGPKLLIQFQNNGVVDDSQLPKDRFSAERLKGVDSTLKIQPAKLEDSAVYLCASSVARLLAGRVNNEQFFGPGTRLTVL.

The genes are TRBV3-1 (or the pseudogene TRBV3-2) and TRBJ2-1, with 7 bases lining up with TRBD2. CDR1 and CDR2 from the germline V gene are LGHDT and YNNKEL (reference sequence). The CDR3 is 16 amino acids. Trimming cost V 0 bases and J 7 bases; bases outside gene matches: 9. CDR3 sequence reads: CASSQEWGGVLNEQFF. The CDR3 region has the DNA TGTGCCAGCAGCCAAGAGTGGGGGGGTGTACTTAATGAGCAGTTCTTC.

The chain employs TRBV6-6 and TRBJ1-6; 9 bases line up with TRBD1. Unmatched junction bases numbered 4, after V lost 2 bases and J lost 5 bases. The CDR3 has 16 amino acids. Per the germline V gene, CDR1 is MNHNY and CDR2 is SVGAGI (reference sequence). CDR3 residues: CASSYGGTGNNSPLHF. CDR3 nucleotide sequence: TGTGCCAGCAGTTACGGGGGGACAGGGAATAATTCACCCCTCCACTTT.

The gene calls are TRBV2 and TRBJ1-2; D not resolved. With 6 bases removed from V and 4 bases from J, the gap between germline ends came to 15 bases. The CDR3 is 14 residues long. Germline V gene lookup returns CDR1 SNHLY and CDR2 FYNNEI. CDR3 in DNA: TGTGCCAGCAGACTCACAGAAGGAGGCTATGGCTACACCTTC. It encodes CASRLTEGGYGYTF. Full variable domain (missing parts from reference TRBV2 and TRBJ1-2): EPEVTQTPSHQVTQMGQEVILRCVPISNHLYFYWYRQILGQKVEFLVSFYNNEISEKSEIFDDQFSVERPDGSNFTLKIRSTKLEDSAMYFCASRLTEGGYGYTFGSGTRLTVV.

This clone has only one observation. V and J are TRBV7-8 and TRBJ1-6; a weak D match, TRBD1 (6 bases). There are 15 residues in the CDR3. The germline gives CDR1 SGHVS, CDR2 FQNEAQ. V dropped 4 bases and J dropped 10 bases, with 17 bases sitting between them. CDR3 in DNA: TGTGCCAGCAGCTCCCAAGAAGGGGGTAGATCACCCCTCCACTTT. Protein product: CASSSQEGGRSPLHF.

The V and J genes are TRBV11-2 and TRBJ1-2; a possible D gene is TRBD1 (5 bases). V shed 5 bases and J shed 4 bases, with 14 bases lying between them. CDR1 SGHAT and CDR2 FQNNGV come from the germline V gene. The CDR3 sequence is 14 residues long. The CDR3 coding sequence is TGTGCCAGCAGCCCACCTCCGGGGGTCTATGGCTACACCTTC. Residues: CASSPPPGVYGYTF.

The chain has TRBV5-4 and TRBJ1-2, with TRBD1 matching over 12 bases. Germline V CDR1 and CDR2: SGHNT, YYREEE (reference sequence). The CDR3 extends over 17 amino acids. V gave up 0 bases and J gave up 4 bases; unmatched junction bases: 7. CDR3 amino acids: CASSLGGTGGAVYGYTF. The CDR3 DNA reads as TGTGCCAGCAGCTTGGGCGGGACAGGGGGCGCCGTCTATGGCTACACCTTC.

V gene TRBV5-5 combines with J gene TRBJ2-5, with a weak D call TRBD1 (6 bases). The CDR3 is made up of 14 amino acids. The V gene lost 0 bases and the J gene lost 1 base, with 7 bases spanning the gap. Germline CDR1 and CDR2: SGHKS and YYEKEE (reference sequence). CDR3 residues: CASSLGQVQETQYF. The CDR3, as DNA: TGTGCCAGCAGCTTGGGACAGGTCCAAGAGACCCAGTACTTC.

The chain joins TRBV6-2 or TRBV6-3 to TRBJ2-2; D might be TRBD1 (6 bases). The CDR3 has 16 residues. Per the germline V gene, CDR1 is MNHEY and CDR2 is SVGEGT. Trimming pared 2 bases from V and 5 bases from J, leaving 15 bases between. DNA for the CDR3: TGTGCCAGCAGTTACATCTGGGGGCGCAGGACCGGGGAGCTGTTTTTT. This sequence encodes CASSYIWGRRTGELFF.

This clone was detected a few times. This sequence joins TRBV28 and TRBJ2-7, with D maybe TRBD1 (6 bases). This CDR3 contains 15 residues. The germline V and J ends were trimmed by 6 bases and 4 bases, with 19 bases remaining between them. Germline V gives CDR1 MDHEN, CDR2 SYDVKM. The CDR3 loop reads CASSRRLDREYEQYF. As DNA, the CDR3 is TGTGCCAGCAGCCGCCGGTTGGACAGAGAATACGAGCAGTACTTC.

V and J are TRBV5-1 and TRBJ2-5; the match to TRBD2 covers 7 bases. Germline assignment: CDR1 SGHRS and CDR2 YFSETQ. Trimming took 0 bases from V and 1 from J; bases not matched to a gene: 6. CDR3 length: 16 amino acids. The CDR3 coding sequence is TGCGCCAGCAGCTTGGGGCCTTCGGGGGGCCAAGAGACCCAGTACTTC. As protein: CASSLGPSGGQETQYF.

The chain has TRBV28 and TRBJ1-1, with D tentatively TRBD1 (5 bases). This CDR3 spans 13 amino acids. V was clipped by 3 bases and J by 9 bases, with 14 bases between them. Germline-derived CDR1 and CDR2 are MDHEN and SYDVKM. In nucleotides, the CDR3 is TGTGCCAGCAGTTTCGAGACGGGGGGGAAAGCTTTCTTT. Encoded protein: CASSFETGGKAFF.

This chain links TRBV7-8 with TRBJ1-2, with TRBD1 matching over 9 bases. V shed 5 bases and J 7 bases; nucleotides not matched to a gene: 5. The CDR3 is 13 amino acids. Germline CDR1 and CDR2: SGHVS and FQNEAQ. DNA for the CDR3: TGTGCCAGCAGCCCGACAGGGGGTGGTGGCTACACCTTC. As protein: CASSPTGGGGYTF.

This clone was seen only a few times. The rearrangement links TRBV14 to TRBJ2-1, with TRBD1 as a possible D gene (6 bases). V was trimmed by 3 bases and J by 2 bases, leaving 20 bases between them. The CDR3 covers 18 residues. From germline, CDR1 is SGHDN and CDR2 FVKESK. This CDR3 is CASSHPLDRDTTYNEQFF. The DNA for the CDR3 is TGTGCCAGCAGCCATCCGCTGGATCGGGACACAACCTACAATGAGCAGTTCTTC.

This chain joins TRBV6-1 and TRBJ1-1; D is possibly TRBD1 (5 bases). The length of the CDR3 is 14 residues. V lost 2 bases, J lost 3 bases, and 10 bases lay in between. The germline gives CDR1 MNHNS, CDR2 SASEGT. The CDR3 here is CASSERGSDTEAFF. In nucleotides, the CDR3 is TGTGCCAGCAGTGAAAGGGGCAGTGACACTGAAGCTTTCTTT.

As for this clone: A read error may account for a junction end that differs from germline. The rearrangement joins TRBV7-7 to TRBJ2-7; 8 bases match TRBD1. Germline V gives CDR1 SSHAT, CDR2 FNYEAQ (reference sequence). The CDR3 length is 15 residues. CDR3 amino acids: CASSLRQGPPYEQYF. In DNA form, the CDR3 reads TGTGCTAGCAGTCTCCGACAGGGGCCTCCCTACGAGCAGTACTTC.

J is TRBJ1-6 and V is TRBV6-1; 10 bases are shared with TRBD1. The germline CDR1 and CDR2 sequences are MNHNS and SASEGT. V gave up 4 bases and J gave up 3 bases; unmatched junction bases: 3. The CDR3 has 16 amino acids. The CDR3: CASSGRDRGYNSPLHF. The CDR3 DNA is TGTGCCAGCAGTGGCCGGGACAGGGGCTATAATTCACCCCTCCACTTT.

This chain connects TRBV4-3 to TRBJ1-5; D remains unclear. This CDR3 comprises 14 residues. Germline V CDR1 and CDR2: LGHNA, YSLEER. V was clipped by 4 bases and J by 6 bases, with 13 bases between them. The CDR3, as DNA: TGCGCCAGCAGCCCCAACGTGGGAGGTCAGCCCCAGCATTTT. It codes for CASSPNVGGQPQHF.

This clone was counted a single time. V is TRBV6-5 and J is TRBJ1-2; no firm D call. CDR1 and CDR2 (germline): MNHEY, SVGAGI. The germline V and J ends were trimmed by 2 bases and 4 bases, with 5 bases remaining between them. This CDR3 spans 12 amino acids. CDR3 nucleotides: TGTGCCAGCAGTTACGCCGGCTATGGCTACACCTTC. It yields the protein CASSYAGYGYTF.

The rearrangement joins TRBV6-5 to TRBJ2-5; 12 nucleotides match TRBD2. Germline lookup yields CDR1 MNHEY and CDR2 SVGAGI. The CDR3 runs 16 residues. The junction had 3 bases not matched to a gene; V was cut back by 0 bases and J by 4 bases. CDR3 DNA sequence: TGTGCCAGCAGTTACTCGACTAGCGGGAGAGGAGAGACCCAGTACTTC. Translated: CASSYSTSGRGETQYF.

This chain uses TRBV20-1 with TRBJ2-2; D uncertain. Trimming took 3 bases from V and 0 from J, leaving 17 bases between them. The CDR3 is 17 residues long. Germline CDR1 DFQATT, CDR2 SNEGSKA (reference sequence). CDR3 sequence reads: CSASKLESPANTGELFF. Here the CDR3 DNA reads TGCAGTGCTAGTAAGCTAGAAAGTCCCGCGAACACCGGGGAGCTGTTTTTT.

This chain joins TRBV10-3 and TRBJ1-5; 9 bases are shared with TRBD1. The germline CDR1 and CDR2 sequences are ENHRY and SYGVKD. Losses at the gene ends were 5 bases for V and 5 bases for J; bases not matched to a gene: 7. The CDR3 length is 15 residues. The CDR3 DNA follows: TGTGCCATCAGTCCGGGACAGGGTGGATATCAGCCCCAGCATTTT. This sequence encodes CAISPGQGGYQPQHF.

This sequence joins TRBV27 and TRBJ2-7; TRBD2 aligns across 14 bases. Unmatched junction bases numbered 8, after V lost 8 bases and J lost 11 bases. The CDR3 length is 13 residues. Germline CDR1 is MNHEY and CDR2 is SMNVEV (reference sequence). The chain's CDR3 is CASRPGLAGEEYF. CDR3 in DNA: TGTGCCAGCCGGCCGGGACTAGCGGGAGAGGAGTACTTC.